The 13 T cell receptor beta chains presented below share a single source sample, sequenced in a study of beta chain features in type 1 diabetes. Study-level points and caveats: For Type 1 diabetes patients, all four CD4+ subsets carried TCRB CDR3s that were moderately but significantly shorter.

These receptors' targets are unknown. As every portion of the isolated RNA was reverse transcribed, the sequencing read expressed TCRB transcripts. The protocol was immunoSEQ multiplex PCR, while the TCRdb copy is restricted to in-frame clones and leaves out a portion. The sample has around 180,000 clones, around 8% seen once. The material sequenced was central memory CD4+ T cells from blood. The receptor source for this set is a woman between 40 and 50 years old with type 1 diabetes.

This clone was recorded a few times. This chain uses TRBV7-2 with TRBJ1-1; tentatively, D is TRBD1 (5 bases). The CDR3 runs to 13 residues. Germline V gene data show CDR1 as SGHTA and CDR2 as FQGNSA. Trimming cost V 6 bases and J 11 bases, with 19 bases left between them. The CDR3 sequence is CASRTSGGKTAFF. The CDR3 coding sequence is TGTGCCAGCAGGACCTCGGGGGGGAAGACGGCTTTCTTT.

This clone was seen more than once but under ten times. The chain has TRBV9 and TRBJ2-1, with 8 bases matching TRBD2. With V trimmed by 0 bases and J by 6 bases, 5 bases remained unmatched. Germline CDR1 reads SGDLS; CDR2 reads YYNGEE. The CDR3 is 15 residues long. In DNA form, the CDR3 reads TGTGCCAGCAGCGTAGCGGGGGGGCGGGGCAATGAGCAGTTCTTC. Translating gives CASSVAGGRGNEQFF.

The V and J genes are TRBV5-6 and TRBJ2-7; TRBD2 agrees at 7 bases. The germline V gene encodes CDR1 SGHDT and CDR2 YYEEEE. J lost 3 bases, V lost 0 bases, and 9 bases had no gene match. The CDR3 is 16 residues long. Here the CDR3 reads CASSLAGGTPDYEQYF. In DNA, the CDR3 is TGTGCCAGCAGCTTGGCCGGGGGGACTCCTGACTACGAGCAGTACTTC.

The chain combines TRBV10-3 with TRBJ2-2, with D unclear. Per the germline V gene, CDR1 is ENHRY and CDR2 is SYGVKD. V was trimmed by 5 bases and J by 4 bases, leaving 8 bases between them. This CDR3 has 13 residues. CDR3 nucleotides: TGTGCCATCAGTTCCACCGGCACCGGGGAGCTGTTTTTT. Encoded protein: CAISSTGTGELFF.

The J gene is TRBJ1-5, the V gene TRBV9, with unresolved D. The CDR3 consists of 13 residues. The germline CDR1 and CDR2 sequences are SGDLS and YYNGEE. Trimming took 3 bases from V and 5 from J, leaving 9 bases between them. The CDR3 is CASSGGADQPQHF. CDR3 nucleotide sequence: TGTGCCAGCAGCGGGGGAGCCGATCAGCCCCAGCATTTT.

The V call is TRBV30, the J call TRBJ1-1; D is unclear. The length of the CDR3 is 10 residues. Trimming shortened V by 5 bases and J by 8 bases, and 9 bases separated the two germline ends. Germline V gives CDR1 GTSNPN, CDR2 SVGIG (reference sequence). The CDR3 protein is CAWGEAEAFF. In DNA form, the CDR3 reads TGTGCCTGGGGGGAGGCCGAAGCTTTCTTT.

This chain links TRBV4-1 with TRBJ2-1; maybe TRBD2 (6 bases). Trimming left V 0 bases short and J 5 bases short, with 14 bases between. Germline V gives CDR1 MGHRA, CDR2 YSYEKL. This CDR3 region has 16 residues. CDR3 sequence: CASSQESQRGNNEQFF. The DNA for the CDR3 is TGCGCCAGCAGCCAAGAATCGCAACGGGGGAACAATGAGCAGTTCTTC.

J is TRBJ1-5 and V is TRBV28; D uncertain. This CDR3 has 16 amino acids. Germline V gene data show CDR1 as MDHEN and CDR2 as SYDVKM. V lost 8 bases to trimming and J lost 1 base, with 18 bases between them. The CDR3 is CASHGVPGFSNQPQHF. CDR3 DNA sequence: TGTGCCAGCCACGGGGTCCCGGGTTTCAGCAATCAGCCCCAGCATTTT.

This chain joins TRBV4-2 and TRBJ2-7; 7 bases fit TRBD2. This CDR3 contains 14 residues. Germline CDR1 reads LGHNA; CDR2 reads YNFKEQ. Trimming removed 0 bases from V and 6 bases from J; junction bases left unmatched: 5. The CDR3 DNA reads TGTGCCAGCAGCCAAGAAACGGGGGGAGGCGAGCAGTACTTC. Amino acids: CASSQETGGGEQYF.

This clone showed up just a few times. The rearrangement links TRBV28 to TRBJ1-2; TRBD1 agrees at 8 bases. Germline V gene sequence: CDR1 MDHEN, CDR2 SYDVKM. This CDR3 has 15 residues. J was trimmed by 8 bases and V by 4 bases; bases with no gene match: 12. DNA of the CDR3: TGTGCCAGCAGTTCTTCCGGGACAGGAGGTTGGGGCTACACCTTC. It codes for CASSSSGTGGWGYTF.

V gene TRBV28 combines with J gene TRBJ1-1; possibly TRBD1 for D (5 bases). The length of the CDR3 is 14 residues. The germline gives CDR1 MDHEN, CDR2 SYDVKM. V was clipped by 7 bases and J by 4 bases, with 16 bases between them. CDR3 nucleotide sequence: TGTGCCAGCACCCAGGTCGGGGGTGGCACTGAAGCTTTCTTT. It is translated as CASTQVGGGTEAFF.

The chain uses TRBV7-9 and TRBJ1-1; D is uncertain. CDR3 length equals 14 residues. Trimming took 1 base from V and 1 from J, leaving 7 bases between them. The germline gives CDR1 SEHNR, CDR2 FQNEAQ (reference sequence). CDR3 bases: TGTGCCAGCAGCTTAGAGCAAGCGAACACTGAAGCTTTCTTT. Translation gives CASSLEQANTEAFF.

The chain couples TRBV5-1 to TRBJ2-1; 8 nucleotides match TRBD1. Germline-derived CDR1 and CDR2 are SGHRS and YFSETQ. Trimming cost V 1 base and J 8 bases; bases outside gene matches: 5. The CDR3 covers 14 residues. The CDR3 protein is CASSLPDRGDEQFF. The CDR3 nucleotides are TGCGCCAGCAGCTTGCCCGACAGGGGAGATGAGCAGTTCTTC.